The TCR beta chain under discussion was sequenced for a study of cytomegalovirus exposure and HLA in healthy donors. The overall study: In terms of ancestry, the Caucasian-associated cluster contained 75% to 85% of the 350 to 450 genotyped donors.

Study observations and caveats: In a later analysis, CMV-associated beta chains were mostly HLA-associated, it appeared. In a later analysis, V- and J-gene trimming of beta chains associated with a DCLRE1C missense variant, replicated independently.

The PCR had 60 Vbeta and 13 Jbeta primers. In the original workflow: The authors later counted 70 million to 85 million unique TCR beta chains, approximately 10 million of them shared. Data came from immunoSEQ multiplex PCR; TCRdb stores just in-frame clones and leaves some out. V, J and clone size are those of that table, while D and trimming were read from the DNA. Among some 57,000 clones listed, about 57% were seen once. This clone was seen more than once but under ten times. Antigen unknown. This CDR3 contains 13 residues. Trimming pared 7 bases from V and 0 bases from J, leaving 9 bases between. CDR1 and CDR2 from the germline V gene are MNHNS and SASEGT.

This receptor was identified in a human donor in good health. Source material: PBMCs. The chain combines TRBV6-1 with TRBJ1-2; D possibly corresponds to TRBD1 (5 bases). CDR3 sequence reads: CASTWGANYGYTF. Written as DNA, the CDR3 is TGTGCCAGCACCTGGGGGGCTAACTATGGCTACACCTTC.